This TCR beta chain was found in a study of T-cell reconstitution after alpha-beta-depleted transplantation in children (dated by TCRdb to about 2016). About the full investigation: Using TCR repertoire profiling, the study followed T-cell immune reconstitution in a quantitative way in children after TCRalphabeta/CD19-depleted allogeneic hematopoietic cell transplantation.

Paper-wide results and their limitations: Hyperexpanded clone frequencies declined over subsequent months; after one year, T-cell counts and TCRbeta diversity were mostly attributed to newly produced T cells. In some patients, the high TCRbeta diversity seen at day 60 was put down to recipient T cells and intrathymic progenitors that had survived conditioning. The apparently early alphabetaT-cell count recovery about two months after transplant was reportedly dependent on only several hundred rapidly expanded clones derived from non-depleted graft cells.

This clonotype was observed many times. Its antigen is not yet known. Per-nucleotide qualities are absent, and no much larger clonotype sits a single base away. Reading the germline V gene gives CDR1 KGHDR and CDR2 SFDVKD. From cysteine to phenylalanine, the CDR3 is 15 amino acids long. Solely the CDR3 DNA is kept, with 45 bases framed from the first base. V is cut by 3 bases and J by 5 bases, and the space between the germline ends is 15 bases. What this sample's treatment or condition label stands for: allogeneic hematopoietic cell transplantation with graft depleted of TCRalphabeta T cells and CD19 B cells. The transplant recipients were children given TCRalphabeta/CD19-depleted allogeneic hematopoietic cell grafts. The library came from PCR. Sequenced on an Illumina HiSeq 2500. To normalize quantification of the TCRbeta repertoire, the TCR libraries were built with molecular barcoding that relied on unique molecular identifiers. In TCRdb, the public reads were trimmed at Q25 with fastp and aligned with MiXCR, with productive beta chains retained. All rows with the same CDR3 protein become a single entry with the most common DNA and genes. Counted in this sample were roughly 300,000 distinct CDR3 sequences; approximately 10% of them appeared once. The ten top clones hold about a quarter of the sample.

The chain couples TRBV24-1 to TRBJ2-5; the D segment could be TRBD2, given 6 matching bases. This specimen was peripheral blood, taken 180 days after TCRalphabeta/CD19-depleted stem cell transplant. This TCR derives from a male patient under 10 years old who had a stem cell transplant for chronic granulomatous disease, so the T cells may come from the graft donor. The CDR3 amino acid sequence is: CATSDELASEETQYF. The nucleotide sequence reads TGTGCCACCAGTGATGAACTAGCTTCGGAGGAGACCCAGTACTTC.